Below, one TCR beta chain is given with its context. Sequencing was performed with immunoSEQ multiplex PCR; in TCRdb, only in-frame clones are kept and a portion is missing. The sample carries 70,000 or so clones, 93% recorded once. Time point given: newly diagnosed, previously untreated cHL patient sample. Comparison relied on PBMCs that came from newly diagnosed, untreated classical Hodgkin lymphoma. CDR3 size: 16 residues. Germline loops: CDR1 MDHEN, CDR2 SYDVKM. The trim removed 6 bases at V and 2 bases at J, leaving 13 bases unmatched. This sample was included in a study of PD-1 blockade in classical Hodgkin lymphoma.

Specimen: peripheral blood mononuclear cells (PBMCs). This TCR was sampled from a human donor with classical Hodgkin lymphoma. The chain carries TRBV28 and TRBJ2-7; TRBD2 matches at 7 bases. CDR3 DNA: TGTGCCAGCAGAGACCCCGGGAGGCAGGCCGCCTACGAGCAGTACTTC. It codes for CASRDPGRQAAYEQYF.